Each of the 8 T cell receptor beta chains below was sequenced from the same sample in a study of regulatory T cells in long-lasting Graves disease. Arm-PCR of CDR3 regions and iRepertoire HTBI primers were the basis on which TCR beta libraries were built. TCRdb reprocessed the multiplex PCR reads with MiXCR, giving one entry per CDR3 protein. The table lists about 220,000 distinct CDR3 sequences, approximately 20% of them singletons. The time point was: newly diagnosed GD, antithyroid drugs for less than 3 months. There was RNA extracted from PBMCs, and the TCR library was made from it. Sequenced material: peripheral blood mononuclear cells (PBMCs), taken at new diagnosis, from a patient treated with antithyroid drugs. Receptor source: a female donor with Graves disease.

This clonotype was picked up a small number of times. This chain connects TRBV11-2 to TRBJ2-5; 10 nucleotides align to TRBD1. Germline assignment: CDR1 SGHAT and CDR2 FQNNGV. With V trimmed by 4 bases and J by 2 bases, 4 bases remained unmatched. This CDR3 is 15 amino acids long. CDR3 sequence reads: CASSSRTGGQETQYF. In DNA, the CDR3 is TGTGCCAGCAGCTCCCGGACAGGGGGGCAAGAGACCCAGTACTTC.

For this clonotype: This CDR3 is missing its conserved last phenylalanine or tryptophan, likely due to a read error. The rearrangement uses TRBV3-1 and TRBJ2-3, with TRBD2 as a possible D gene (5 bases). CDR3 length: 16 amino acids. CDR1 is LGHDT, CDR2 YNNKEL, per germline (reference sequence). V shed 0 bases and J shed 1 base, with 11 bases lying between them. The CDR3 region is CASSQDLWGGTDTQYL. CDR3 DNA: TGTGCCAGCAGCCAAGACCTGTGGGGAGGCACAGATACGCAGTATCTT.

The table lists this clonotype with many counts. This rearrangement joins TRBV4-3 to TRBJ2-7; TRBD2 is a possible D gene (5 bases). V gave up 1 base and J gave up 3 bases, with 16 bases separating them. CDR3 length: 16 amino acids. Germline CDR1 and CDR2: LGHNA and YSLEER. CDR3 protein: CASSQGVSGSFYEQYF. The CDR3 DNA sequence: TGCGCCAGCAGCCAAGGAGTCAGCGGATCATTCTACGAGCAGTACTTC.

This clonotype appeared many times. V gene TRBV7-9 combines with J gene TRBJ2-1; 7 positions agree with TRBD1. J was trimmed by 6 bases and V by 2 bases; bases with no gene match: 7. Germline CDR1 is SEHNR and CDR2 is FQNEAQ (reference sequence). The CDR3 loop spans 15 amino acids. Here the CDR3 reads CASSLRQGGSNEQFF. For the CDR3, the DNA is TGTGCCAGCAGCTTACGACAGGGTGGTAGCAATGAGCAGTTCTTC.

At least ten counts were recorded for this clonotype. This CDR3 is CASSSLAVGYGTQYF. CDR3 in DNA: TGTGCCAGCAGTTCCCTAGCGGTGGGGTATGGGACCCAGTACTTC. The chain couples TRBV12-3 or TRBV12-4 to TRBJ2-5; 7 bases are a match to TRBD2. Losses at the gene ends were 4 bases for V and 7 bases for J; bases not matched to a gene: 12. This CDR3 is built from 15 residues.

This clonotype has a handful of counts. The rearrangement uses TRBV4-3 and TRBJ1-6, with D tentatively TRBD1 (5 bases). Trimming cost V 0 bases and J 9 bases, with 12 bases left between them. The germline V gene has CDR1 LGHNA and CDR2 YSLEER. This CDR3 is 15 amino acids long. The CDR3 sequence is CASSQDGHVGSPLHF. The CDR3, as DNA: TGCGCCAGCAGCCAAGACGGACACGTTGGTTCACCCCTCCACTTT.

About this clonotype: A read error is possible here, since a much larger clone lies one base away. The V gene is TRBV29-1, the J gene TRBJ2-1, with D perhaps matching TRBD2 (5 bases). V was pared by 0 bases and J by 4 bases, with 13 bases between. Germline V gene data show CDR1 as SQVTM and CDR2 as ANQGSEA. The CDR3 extends over 15 amino acids. CDR3 amino acids: CSVEDQGSRYNEQFF. The DNA for the CDR3 is TGCAGCGTTGAAGATCAAGGGAGCCGGTACAATGAGCAGTTCTTC.

This clonotype turned up a few times. The genes are TRBV9 and TRBJ2-3, with D tentatively TRBD1 or TRBD2 (6 bases each). Germline CDR1 SGDLS, CDR2 YYNGEE. V shed 4 bases and J shed 7 bases, with 22 bases lying between them. The CDR3 is 16 residues long. CDR3 residues: CASSPGATLHTNTQYF. In DNA, the CDR3 is TGTGCCAGCAGCCCGGGGGCAACCCTCCACACGAATACGCAGTATTTT.